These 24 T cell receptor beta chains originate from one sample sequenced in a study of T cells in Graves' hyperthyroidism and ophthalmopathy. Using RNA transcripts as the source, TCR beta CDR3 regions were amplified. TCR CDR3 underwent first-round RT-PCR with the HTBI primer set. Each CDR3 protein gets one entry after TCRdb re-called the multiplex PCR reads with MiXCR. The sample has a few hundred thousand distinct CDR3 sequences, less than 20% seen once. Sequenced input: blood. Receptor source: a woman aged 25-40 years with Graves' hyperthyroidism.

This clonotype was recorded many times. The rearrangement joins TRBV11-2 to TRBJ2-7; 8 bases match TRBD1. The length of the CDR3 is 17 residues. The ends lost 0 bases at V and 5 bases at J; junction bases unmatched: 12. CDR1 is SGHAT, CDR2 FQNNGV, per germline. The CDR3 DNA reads TGTGCCAGCAGCTTAGACTTGACTGGGACAGGTGGGCACGAGCAGTACTTC. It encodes CASSLDLTGTGGHEQYF. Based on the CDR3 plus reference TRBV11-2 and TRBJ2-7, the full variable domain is EAGVAQSPRYKIIEKRQSVAFWCNPISGHATLYWYQQILGQGPKLLIQFQNNGVVDDSQLPKDRFSAERLKGVDSTLKIQPAKLEDSAVYLCASSLDLTGTGGHEQYFGPGTRLTVT.

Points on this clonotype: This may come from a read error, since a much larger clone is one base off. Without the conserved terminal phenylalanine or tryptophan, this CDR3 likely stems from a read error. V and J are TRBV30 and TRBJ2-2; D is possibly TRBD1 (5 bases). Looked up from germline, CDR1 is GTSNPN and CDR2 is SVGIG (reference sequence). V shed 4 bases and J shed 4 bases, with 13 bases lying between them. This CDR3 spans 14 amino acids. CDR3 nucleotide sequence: TGTGCCTGGACGAGAGCAGGGCGCACCGGGGAGCTGTTTCTT. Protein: CAWTRAGRTGELFL.

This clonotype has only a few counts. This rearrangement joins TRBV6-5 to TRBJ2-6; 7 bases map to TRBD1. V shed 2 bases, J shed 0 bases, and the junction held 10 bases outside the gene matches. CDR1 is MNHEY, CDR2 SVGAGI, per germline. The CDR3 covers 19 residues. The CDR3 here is CASSYTETGSVSGANVLTF. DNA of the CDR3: TGTGCCAGCAGTTACACAGAGACAGGGTCCGTCTCTGGGGCCAACGTCCTGACTTTC.

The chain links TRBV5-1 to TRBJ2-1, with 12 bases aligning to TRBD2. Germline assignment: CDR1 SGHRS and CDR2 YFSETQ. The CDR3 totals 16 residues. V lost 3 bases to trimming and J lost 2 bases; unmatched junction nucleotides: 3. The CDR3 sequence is CASSWTSGIAYNEQFF. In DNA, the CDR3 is TGCGCCAGCAGCTGGACTAGCGGGATAGCCTACAATGAGCAGTTCTTC.

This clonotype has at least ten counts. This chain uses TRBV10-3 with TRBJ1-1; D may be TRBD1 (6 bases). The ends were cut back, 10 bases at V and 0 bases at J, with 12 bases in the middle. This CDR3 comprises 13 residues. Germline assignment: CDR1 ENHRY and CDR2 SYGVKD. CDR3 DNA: TGTGCCACCGGGGGGGCTGTGAACACTGAAGCTTTCTTT. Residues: CATGGAVNTEAFF.

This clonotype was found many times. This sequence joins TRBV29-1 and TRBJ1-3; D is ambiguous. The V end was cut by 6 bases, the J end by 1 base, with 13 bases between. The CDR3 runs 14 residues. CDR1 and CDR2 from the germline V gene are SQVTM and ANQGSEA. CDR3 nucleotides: TGCAGCGTGACTCCTACGGGGTCTGGAAACACCATATATTTT. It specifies CSVTPTGSGNTIYF.

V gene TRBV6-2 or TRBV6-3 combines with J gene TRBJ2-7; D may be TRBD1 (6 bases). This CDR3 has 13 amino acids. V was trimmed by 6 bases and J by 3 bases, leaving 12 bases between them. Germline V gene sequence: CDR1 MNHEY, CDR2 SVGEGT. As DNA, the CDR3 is TGTGCCAGCAGACCCTCCAGGGGCTACGAGCAGTACTTC. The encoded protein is CASRPSRGYEQYF.

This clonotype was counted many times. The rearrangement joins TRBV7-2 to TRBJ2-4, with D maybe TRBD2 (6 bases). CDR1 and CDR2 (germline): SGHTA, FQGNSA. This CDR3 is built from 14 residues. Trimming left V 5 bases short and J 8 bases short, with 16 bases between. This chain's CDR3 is CASSLPGLEDIQYF. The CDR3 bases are TGTGCCAGCAGCCTTCCGGGACTGGAGGACATTCAGTACTTC.

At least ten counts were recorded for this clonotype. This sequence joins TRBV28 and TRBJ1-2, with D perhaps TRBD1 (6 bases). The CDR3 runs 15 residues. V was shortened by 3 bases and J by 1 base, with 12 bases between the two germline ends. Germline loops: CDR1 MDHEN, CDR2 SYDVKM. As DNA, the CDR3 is TGTGCCAGCAGTTTTCCAGGACAGAGTAACTATGGCTACACCTTC. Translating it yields CASSFPGQSNYGYTF.

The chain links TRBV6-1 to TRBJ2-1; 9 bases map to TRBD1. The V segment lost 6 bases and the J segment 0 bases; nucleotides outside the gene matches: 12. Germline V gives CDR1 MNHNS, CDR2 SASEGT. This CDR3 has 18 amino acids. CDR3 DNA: TGTGCCAGCAGAGGGGGACAGGGCGAGTCAGTCTCCTACAATGAGCAGTTCTTC. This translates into CASRGGQGESVSYNEQFF.

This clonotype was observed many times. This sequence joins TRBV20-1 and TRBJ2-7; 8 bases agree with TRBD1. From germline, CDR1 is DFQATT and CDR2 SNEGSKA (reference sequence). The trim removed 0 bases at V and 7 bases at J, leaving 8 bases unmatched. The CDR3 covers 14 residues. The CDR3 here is CSARDEGTGREQYF. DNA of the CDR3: TGCAGTGCTAGAGATGAGGGGACAGGTCGGGAGCAGTACTTC.

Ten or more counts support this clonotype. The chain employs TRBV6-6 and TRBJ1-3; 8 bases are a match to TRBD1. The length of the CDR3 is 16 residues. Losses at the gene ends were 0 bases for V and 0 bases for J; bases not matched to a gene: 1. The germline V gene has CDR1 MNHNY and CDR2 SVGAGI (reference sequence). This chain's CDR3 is CASSYSTGDSGNTIYF. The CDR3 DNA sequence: TGTGCCAGCAGTTACTCGACAGGGGACTCTGGAAACACCATATATTTT.

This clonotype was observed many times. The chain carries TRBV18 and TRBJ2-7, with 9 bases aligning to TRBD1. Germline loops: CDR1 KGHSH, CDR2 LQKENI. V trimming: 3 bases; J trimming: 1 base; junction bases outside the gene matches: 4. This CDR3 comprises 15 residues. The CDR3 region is CASSPPGTGSYEQYF. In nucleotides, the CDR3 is TGTGCCAGCTCACCTCCCGGGACAGGGTCCTACGAGCAGTACTTC. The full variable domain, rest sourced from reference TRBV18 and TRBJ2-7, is NAGVMQNPRHLVRRRGQEARLRCSPMKGHSHVYWYRQLPEEGLKFMVYLQKENIIDESGMPKERFSAEFPKEGPSILRIQQVVRGDSAAYFCASSPPGTGSYEQYFGPGTRLTVT.

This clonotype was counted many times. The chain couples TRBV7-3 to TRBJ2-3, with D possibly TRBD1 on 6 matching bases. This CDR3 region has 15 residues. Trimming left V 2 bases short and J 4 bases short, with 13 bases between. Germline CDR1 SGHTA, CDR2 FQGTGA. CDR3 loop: CASSLFGQSADTQYF. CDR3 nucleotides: TGTGCCAGCAGCTTATTTGGACAGAGCGCAGATACGCAGTATTTT.

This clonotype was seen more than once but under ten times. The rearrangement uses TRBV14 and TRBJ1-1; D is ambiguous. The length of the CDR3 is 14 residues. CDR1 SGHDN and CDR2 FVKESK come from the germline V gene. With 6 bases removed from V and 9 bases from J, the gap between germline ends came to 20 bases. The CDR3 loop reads CASSPKQTSKKAFF. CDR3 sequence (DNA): TGTGCCAGCAGTCCCAAACAGACCTCGAAGAAAGCTTTCTTT.

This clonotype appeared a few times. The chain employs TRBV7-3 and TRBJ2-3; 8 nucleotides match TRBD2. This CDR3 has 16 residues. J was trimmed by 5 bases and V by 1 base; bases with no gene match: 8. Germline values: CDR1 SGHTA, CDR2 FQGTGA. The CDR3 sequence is CASSLRSGSRLDTQYF. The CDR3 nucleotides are TGTGCCAGCAGCTTAAGGAGCGGGAGTCGCTTAGATACGCAGTATTTT.

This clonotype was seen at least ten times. The DNA of the CDR3 is TGTGCCAGCAGCATACCTTTTCAAGAGACCCAGTACTTC. As protein: CASSIPFQETQYF. This chain connects TRBV5-6 to TRBJ2-5; D remains ambiguous. Germline CDR1 reads SGHDT; CDR2 reads YYEEEE. V lost 4 bases and J 2 bases, leaving 9 bases between the germline ends. The CDR3 loop spans 13 amino acids.

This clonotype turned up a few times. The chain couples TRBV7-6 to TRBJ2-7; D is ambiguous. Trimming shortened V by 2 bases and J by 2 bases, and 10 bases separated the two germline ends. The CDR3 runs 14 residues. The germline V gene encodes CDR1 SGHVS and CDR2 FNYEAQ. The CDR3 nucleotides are TGTGCCAGCAGCTTACGCGGAGACCCCTACGAGCAGTACTTC. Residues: CASSLRGDPYEQYF.

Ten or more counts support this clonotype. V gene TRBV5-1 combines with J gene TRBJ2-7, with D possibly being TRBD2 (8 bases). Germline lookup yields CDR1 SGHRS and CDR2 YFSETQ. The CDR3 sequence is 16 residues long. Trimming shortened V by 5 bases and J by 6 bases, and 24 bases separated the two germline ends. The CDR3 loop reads CASRPRQGLVEGEQYF. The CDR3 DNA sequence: TGCGCCAGCAGACCCCGACAGGGACTAGTAGAGGGCGAGCAGTACTTC.

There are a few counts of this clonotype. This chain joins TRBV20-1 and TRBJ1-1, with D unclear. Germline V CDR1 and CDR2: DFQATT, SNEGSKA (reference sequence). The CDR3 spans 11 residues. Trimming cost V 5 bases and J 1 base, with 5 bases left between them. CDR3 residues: CSAWQNTEAFF. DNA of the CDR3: TGCAGTGCTTGGCAGAACACTGAAGCTTTCTTT.

This CDR3 reads CASSPWTSGSSDTQYF. As DNA, the CDR3 is TGTGCCAGCAGCCCATGGACTAGCGGGAGCTCAGATACGCAGTATTTT. This chain uses TRBV7-2 with TRBJ2-3; 13 positions agree with TRBD2. The V segment lost 5 bases and the J segment 4 bases; nucleotides outside the gene matches: 6. Germline V gene data show CDR1 as SGHTA and CDR2 as FQGNSA. The CDR3 totals 16 residues. Complete variable domain (other parts from reference TRBV7-2 and TRBJ2-3): GAGVSQSPSNKVTEKGKDVELRCDPISGHTALYWYRQSLGQGLEFLIYFQGNSAPDKSGLPSDRFSAERTGGSVSTLTIQRTQQEDSAVYLCASSPWTSGSSDTQYFGPGTRLTVL.

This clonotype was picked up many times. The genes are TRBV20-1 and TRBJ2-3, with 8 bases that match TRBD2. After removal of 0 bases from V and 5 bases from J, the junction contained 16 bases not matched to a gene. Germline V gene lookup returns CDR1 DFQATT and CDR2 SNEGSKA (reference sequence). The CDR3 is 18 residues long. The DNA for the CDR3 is TGCAGTGCTAGAGATCAAGGCGGGCCAGCGGGAGTTATAGATACGCAGTATTTT. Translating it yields CSARDQGGPAGVIDTQYF.

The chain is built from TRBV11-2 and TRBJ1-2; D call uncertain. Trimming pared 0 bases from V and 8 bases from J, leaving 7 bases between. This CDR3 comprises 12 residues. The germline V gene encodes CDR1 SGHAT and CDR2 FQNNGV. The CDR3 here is CASSLEQVGYTF. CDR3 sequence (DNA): TGTGCCAGCAGCTTAGAGCAGGTCGGCTACACCTTC.

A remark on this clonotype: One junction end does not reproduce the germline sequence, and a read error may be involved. In DNA, the CDR3 is TGTGCCAGCAGCCCGCGGACAGGGGGCCCCATGAACACTGAAGCTTTCTTT. Translating it yields CASSPRTGGPMNTEAFF. The chain carries TRBV5-1 and TRBJ1-1, with 11 bases identical to TRBD1. Per the germline V gene, CDR1 is SGHRS and CDR2 is YFSETQ. The CDR3 runs to 17 residues.